This TCR beta chain came from a study of T cells in Graves' hyperthyroidism and ophthalmopathy. This clonotype was observed at least ten times. Pregnant or lactating patients were excluded, as were those with uncontrolled infection or other autoimmune disease. Germline trimming cut 4 bases from V and 5 bases from J; bases unmatched to any gene: 7. This CDR3 is 14 amino acids long. Germline CDR1 SNHLY, CDR2 FYNNEI. It was RNA transcripts that yielded the amplified TCR beta CDR3 regions. The HTBI primer set was used in a first-round RT-PCR of the TCR CDR3. TCRdb reprocessed the multiplex PCR reads via MiXCR and lists one record per CDR3 protein. Among roughly 500,000 distinct CDR3 sequences listed, approximately 23% were seen once.

The rearrangement joins TRBV2 to TRBJ1-2, with 7 nucleotides matching TRBD1. Sequenced: blood. The sequence derives from a woman in her 70s with Graves' ophthalmopathy. The CDR3 DNA follows: TGTGCCAGCAGTGCGCACGACAGGGCTTATGGCTACACCTTC. It codes for CASSAHDRAYGYTF.